This T cell receptor beta chain was recovered during a study of T cell responses to AZD1222 COVID-19 vaccine. Study-level results: No day 14 peak samples; only post-peak repertoires were characterized. Close to half of spike-specific TCRs reportedly recognize unmutated variant regions. Regions 160-218 and 743-854 dominated among vaccine-associated CD4 TCRs spanning spike.

On this clone itself: Its target is unknown.

Per germline, CDR1 SGHTA and CDR2 FQGNSA. V dropped 5 bases and J dropped 11 bases, with 14 bases sitting between them. This CDR3 has 12 amino acids. Repertoires were generated with immunoSEQ multiplex PCR, while TCRdb's copy carries only in-frame clones and drops some. The sample yields under 150,000 clones, 92% seen once. This TCR derives from an adult who received the AZD1222 COVID-19 vaccine. The chain links TRBV7-2 to TRBJ2-3; possibly TRBD2 for D (5 bases). This specimen consisted of peripheral blood, obtained 28 days after the second AZD1222 dose. CDR3 loop: CASSQDYLGQYF. The DNA for the CDR3 is TGTGCCAGCAGCCAAGACTATCTTGGGCAGTATTTT.